This entry is about one TCR beta chain. Its antigen is currently unknown. The data were taken from a study of T cell repertoires in cytomegalovirus infection. TCRdb recomputed calls from the reads with MiXCR, one row per CDR3 protein. Of fewer than 1,000,000 distinct CDR3 sequences listed, more than 25% are singletons. J lost 6 bases, V lost 5 bases, and 12 bases had no gene match. The CDR3 is 15 amino acids. Germline-derived CDR1 and CDR2 are PRHDT and FYEKMQ (reference sequence). This sequence originates from a human donor in good health (CMV status not recorded). Some clones in this sample may be carry-over from other donors' samples. The rearrangement uses TRBV13 and TRBJ1-2; 7 bases are shared with TRBD1. Sequenced material: cultured CD8+ T cells from PBMCs, taken from culture after CMV antigen stimulation. Here the CDR3 reads CASSLRGQNLHGYTF. The CDR3 DNA reads TGTGCCAGCAGCCTAAGGGGACAGAACCTCCATGGCTACACCTTC.